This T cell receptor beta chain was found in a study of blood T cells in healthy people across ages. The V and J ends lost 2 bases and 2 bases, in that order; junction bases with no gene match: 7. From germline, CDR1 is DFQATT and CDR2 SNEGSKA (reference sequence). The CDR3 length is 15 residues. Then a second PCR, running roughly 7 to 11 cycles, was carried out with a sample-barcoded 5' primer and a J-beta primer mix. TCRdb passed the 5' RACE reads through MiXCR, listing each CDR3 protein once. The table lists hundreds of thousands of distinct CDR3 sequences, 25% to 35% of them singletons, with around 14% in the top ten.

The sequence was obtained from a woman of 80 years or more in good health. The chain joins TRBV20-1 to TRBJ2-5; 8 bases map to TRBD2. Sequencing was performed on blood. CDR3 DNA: TGCAGTGCTAGACCCGGGGGGGATGCGCAAGAGACCCAGTACTTC. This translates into CSARPGGDAQETQYF.